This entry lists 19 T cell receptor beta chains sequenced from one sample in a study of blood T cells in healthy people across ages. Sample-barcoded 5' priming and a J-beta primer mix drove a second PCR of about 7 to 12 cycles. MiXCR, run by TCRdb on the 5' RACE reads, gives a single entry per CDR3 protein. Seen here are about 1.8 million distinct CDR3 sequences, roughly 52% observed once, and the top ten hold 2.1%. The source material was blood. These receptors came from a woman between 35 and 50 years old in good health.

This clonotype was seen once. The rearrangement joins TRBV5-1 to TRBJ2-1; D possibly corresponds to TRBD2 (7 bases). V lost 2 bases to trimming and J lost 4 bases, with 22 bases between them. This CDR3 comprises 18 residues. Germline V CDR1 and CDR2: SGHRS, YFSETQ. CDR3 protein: CASSLQTGTRGAYNEQFF. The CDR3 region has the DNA TGCGCCAGCAGCTTACAAACCGGGACACGGGGGGCTTACAATGAGCAGTTCTTC. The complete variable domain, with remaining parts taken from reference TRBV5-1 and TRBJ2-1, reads KAGVTQTPRYLIKTRGQQVTLSCSPISGHRSVSWYQQTPGQGLQFLFEYFSETQRNKGNFPGRFSGRQFSNSRSEMNVSTLELGDSALYLCASSLQTGTRGAYNEQFFGPGTRLTVL.

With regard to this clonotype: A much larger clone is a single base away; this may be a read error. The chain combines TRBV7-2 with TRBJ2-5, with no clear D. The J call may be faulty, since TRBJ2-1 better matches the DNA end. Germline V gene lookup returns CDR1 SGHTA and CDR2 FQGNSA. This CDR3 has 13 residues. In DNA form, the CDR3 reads TGTGCCAGCAGCTTCCTGTACCAAGAGACCCAGTTCTTC. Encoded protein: CASSFLYQETQFF.

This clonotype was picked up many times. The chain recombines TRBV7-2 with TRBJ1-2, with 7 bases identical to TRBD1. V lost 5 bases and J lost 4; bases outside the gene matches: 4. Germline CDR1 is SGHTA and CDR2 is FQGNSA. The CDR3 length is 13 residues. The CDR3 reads CASSPGTVYGYTF. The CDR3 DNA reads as TGTGCCAGCAGCCCAGGGACAGTCTATGGCTACACCTTC.

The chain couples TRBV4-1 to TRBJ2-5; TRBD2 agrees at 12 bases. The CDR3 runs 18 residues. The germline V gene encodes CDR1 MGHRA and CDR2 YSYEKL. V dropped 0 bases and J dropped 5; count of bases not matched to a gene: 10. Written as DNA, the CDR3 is TGCGCCAGCAGCCAAGAAGAGAGACTAGCGGGGGACAGGGAGACCCAGTACTTC. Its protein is CASSQEERLAGDRETQYF.

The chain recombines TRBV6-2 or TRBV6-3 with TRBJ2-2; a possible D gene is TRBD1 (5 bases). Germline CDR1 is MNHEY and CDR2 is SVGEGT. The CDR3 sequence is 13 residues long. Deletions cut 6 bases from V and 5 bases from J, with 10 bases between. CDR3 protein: CASRGVLTGELFF. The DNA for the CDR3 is TGTGCCAGCAGAGGGGTTTTGACCGGGGAGCTGTTTTTT.

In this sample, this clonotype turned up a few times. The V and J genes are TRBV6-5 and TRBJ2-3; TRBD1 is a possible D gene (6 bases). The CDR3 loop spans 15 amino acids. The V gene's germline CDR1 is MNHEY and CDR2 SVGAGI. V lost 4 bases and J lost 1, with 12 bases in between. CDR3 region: CASSSSGVGTDTQYF. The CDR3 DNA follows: TGTGCCAGCAGTTCTTCAGGGGTCGGCACAGATACGCAGTATTTT.

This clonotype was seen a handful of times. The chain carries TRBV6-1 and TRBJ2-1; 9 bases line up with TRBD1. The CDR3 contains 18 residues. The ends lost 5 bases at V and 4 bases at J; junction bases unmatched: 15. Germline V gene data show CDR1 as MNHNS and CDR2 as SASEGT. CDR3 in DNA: TGTGCCAGCAGTAAGGACAGGGGCCGCCTCCGAAAGTACAATGAGCAGTTCTTC. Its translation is CASSKDRGRLRKYNEQFF.

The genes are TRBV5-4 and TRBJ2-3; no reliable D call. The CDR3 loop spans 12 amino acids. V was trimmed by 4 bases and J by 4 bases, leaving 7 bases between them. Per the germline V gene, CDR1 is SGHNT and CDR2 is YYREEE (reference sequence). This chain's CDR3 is CASSNSPDTQYF. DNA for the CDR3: TGTGCCAGCAGCAACTCGCCAGATACGCAGTATTTT.

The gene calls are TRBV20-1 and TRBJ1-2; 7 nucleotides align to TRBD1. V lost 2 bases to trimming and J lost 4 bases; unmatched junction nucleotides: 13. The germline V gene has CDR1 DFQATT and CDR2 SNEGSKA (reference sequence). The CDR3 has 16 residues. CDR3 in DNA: TGCAGTGCTAGATCCCTGAACAGGGGATGGGGCTATGGCTACACCTTC. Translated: CSARSLNRGWGYGYTF.

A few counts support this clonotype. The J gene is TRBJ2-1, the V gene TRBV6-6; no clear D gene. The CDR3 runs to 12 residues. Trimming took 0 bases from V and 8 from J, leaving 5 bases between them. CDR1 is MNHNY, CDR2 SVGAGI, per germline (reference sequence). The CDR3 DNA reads TGTGCCAGCAGTTACTCGAACCATGAGCAGTTCTTC. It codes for CASSYSNHEQFF.

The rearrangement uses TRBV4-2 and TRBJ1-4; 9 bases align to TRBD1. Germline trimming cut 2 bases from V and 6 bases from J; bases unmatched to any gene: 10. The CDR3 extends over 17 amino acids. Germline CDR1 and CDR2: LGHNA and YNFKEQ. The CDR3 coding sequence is TGTGCCAGCAGCCAAAGTCCGGGACAGGGAGTTTATGAAAAACTGTTTTTT. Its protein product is CASSQSPGQGVYEKLFF.

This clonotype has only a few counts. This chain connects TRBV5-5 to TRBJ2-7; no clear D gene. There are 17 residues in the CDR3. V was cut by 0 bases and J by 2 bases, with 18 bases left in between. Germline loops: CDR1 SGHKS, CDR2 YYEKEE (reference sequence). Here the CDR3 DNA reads TGTGCCAGCAGCTTGGTAAGCTCAGGTTTATCGACCTACGAGCAGTACTTC. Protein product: CASSLVSSGLSTYEQYF.

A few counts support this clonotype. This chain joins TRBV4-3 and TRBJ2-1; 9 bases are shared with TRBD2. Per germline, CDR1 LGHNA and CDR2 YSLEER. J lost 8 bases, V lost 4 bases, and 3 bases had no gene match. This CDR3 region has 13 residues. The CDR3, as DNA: TGCGCCAGCAGCCCTCGACTAGCGGATGAGCAGTTCTTC. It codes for CASSPRLADEQFF.

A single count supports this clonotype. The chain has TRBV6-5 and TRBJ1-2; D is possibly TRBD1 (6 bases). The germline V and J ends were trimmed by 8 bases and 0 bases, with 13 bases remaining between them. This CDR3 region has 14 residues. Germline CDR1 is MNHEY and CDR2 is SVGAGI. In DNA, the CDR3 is TGTGCCAGCCGGGGTGGGGGCACTAACTATGGCTACACCTTC. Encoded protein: CASRGGGTNYGYTF.

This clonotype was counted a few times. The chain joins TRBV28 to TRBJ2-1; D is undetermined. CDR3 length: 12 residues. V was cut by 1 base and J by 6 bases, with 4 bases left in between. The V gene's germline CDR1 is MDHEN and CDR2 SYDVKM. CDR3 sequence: CASSLYANEQFF. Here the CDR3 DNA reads TGTGCCAGCAGTTTATATGCCAATGAGCAGTTCTTC.

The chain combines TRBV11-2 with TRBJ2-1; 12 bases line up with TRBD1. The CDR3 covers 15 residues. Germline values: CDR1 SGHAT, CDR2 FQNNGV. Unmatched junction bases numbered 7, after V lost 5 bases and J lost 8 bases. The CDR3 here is CASSGRDRGLDEQFF. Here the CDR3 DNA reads TGTGCCAGCAGCGGGCGGGACAGGGGGCTGGATGAGCAGTTCTTC.

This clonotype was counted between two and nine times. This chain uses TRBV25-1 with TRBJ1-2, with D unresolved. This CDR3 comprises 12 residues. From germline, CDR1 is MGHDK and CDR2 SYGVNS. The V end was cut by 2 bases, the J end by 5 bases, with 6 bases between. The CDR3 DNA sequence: TGTGCCAGCAGTGAAGGACGGTATGGCTACACCTTC. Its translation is CASSEGRYGYTF.

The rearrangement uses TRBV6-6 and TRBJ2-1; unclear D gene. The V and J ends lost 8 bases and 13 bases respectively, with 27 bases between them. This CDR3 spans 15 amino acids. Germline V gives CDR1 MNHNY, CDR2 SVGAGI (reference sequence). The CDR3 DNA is TGTGCCAGCCAACGCGAGAGGCGGATCCAAGAGACCCAGTTCTTC. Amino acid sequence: CASQRERRIQETQFF.

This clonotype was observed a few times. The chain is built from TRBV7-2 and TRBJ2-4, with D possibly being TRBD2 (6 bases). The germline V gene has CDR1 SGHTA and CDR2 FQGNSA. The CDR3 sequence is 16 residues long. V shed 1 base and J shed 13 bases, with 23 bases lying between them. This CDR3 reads CASSLDLVGGSGEQYF. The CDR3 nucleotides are TGTGCCAGCAGCTTAGATCTAGTGGGGGGATCTGGAGAGCAGTACTTC.